These T cell receptor beta chains were read from a single sample in a study of CD8+ T cells in alopecia areata. Only in-frame clones appear in the TCRdb table, and some are missing; sequencing was by immunoSEQ multiplex PCR. The table includes around 140,000 clones, approximately 90% detected once. The sample in question was CD8+ T cells sorted from blood, obtained at week 4, from a patient treated with tofacitinib. These receptors were taken from a human donor with alopecia areata. Each CDR3 is given with its conserved first and last residue. A D gene is named only where the DNA matches it firmly. Clone sizes are given selectively: once, few, many, or a class where the clone is expanded.

TRBD1,TRBV7-9,NA,TRBJ2-1,CASSLEGTGYNEQFF,TGTGCCAGCAGCTTAGAGGGGACAGGGTACAATGAGCAGTTCTTC
NA,TRBV27,NA,TRBJ2-3,CASTTGPLADTQYF,TGTGCCAGCACCACTGGACCCCTGGCAGATACGCAGTATTTT
NA,TRBV30,NA,TRBJ1-1,CAWSPGTEAFF,TGTGCCTGGAGTCCTGGGACTGAAGCTTTCTTT
NA,TRBV6-5,NA,TRBJ2-1,CASSYDQFRSYNGQFF,TGTGCCAGCAGTTACGACCAGTTCCGCTCCTACAATGGGCAGTTCTTC
TRBD1,TRBV4-2,NA,TRBJ2-7,CASSPGQGGEQYF,TGTGCCAGCAGCCCGGGACAGGGAGGCGAGCAGTACTTC
TRBD2,TRBV4-2,few,TRBJ2-1,CASSQAETAGEPQFF,TGTGCCAGCAGCCAAGCGGAGACAGCGGGAGAGCCCCAGTTCTTC
TRBD2,TRBV29-1,NA,TRBJ2-1,CSVSFLAAYNEQFF,TGCAGCGTTTCGTTCCTAGCGGCCTACAATGAGCAGTTCTTC
NA,TRBV11-2,NA,TRBJ2-3,CASSWTGPDTQYF,TGTGCCAGCAGCTGGACGGGCCCAGATACGCAGTATTTT
NA,TRBV6-5,NA,TRBJ1-1,CASTPPLNTEAFF,TGTGCCAGCACCCCCCCTCTGAACACTGAAGCTTTCTTT
NA,TRBV30,NA,TRBJ2-7,CAWSVSASYEQYF,TGTGCCTGGAGTGTATCCGCTTCCTACGAGCAGTACTTC